This T cell receptor (beta chain) was identified in a study of shared clonotypes between healthy human individuals. About the research overall: The study used three CD4 naive, three CD4 memory, two CD8 naive and one CD8 memory plate per donor.

The germline V gene encodes CDR1 ENHRY and CDR2 SYGVKD. The CDR3 length is 15 residues. V was pared by 6 bases and J by 2 bases, with 4 bases of the junction left unmatched. The table came from immunoSEQ multiplex PCR; TCRdb's copy has only in-frame clones and leaves some out. Among around 2,000,000 clones listed, 90% to 95% were seen once. The chain uses TRBV10-3 and TRBJ2-6; 7 positions agree with TRBD1. The sequencing input was naive CD4+ T cells sorted from blood. Subset reported: CD45RA+ positively selected. The sequence was obtained from a man between 18 and 35 years old in good health. The CDR3 here is CAIRADRAGANVLTF. The CDR3 nucleotides read TGTGCCATCAGAGCAGACAGGGCTGGGGCCAACGTCCTGACTTTC.